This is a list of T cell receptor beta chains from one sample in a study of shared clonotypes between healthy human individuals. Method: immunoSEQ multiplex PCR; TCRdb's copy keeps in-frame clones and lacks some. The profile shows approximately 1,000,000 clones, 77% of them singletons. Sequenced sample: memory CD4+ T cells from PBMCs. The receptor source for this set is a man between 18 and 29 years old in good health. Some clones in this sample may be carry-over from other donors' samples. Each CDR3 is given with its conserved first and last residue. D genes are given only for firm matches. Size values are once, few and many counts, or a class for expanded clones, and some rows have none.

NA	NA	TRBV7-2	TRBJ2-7	CASSLASMRVSYEQYF	TGTGCCAGCAGCTTAGCCTCGATGAGGGTCTCCTACGAGCAGTACTTC
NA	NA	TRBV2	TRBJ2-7	CASSYRDEQYF	TGTGCCAGCAGTTACAGGGACGAGCAGTACTTC
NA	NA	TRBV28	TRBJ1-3	CASSLGGEVGNTIYF	TGTGCCAGCAGTCTAGGAGGGGAAGTTGGAAACACCATATATTTT
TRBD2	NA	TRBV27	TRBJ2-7	CASSHRLAGTYEQYF	TGTGCCAGCAGTCATCGACTAGCGGGGACCTACGAGCAGTACTTC
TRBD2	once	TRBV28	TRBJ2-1	CASNRSGTSSYNEQFF	TGTGCCAGCAACAGGAGCGGGACCTCCTCCTACAATGAGCAGTTCTTC
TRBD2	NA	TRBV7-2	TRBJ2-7	CASSFSSGSYEQYF	TGTGCCAGCAGCTTTTCTAGCGGGAGCTACGAGCAGTACTTC
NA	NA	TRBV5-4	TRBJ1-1	CASSLIRGGTEAFF	TGTGCCAGCAGCTTGATACGGGGCGGCACTGAAGCTTTCTTT
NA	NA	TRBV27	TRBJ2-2	CANLNSNTGELFF	TGTGCCAACCTCAACTCCAACACCGGGGAGCTGTTTTTT
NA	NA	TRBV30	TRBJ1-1	CAWDRNENTEAFF	TGTGCCTGGGACCGTAATGAGAACACTGAAGCTTTCTTT
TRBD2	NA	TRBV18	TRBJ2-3	CASSSGTTDTQYF	TGTGCCAGCTCAAGCGGGACCACAGATACGCAGTATTTT
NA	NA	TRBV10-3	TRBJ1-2	CAIRPLPSAGVLYGYTF	TGTGCCATCAGACCCCTCCCTTCAGCAGGGGTTCTTTATGGCTACACCTTC
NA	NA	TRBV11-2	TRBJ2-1	CASSLRDLYNEQFF	TGTGCCAGCAGCTTACGGGACCTCTACAATGAGCAGTTCTTC
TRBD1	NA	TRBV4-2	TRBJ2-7	CASSQLGTGQSYEQYF	TGTGCCAGCAGCCAATTAGGGACAGGTCAGTCCTACGAGCAGTACTTC
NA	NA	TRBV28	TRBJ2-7	CASSLGGGSYEQYF	TGTGCCAGCAGTTTGGGGGGCGGGAGCTACGAGCAGTACTTC
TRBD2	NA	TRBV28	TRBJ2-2	CASKMGLPAAGELFF	TGTGCCAGCAAGATGGGACTACCCGCGGCCGGGGAGCTGTTTTTT
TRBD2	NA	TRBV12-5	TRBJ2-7	CASGLAGVGHEQYF	TGTGCTAGTGGCCTAGCGGGAGTGGGCCACGAGCAGTACTTC
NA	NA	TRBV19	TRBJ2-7	CASSIGLTGEQYF	TGTGCCAGTAGTATCGGACTTACTGGCGAGCAGTACTTC
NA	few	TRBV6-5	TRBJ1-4	CASRTNEKLFF	TGTGCCAGCAGGACCAATGAAAAACTGTTTTTT
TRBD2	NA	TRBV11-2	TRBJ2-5	CASSLVVGLAPNVGTQYF	TGTGCCAGCAGCTTAGTGGTAGGACTAGCTCCTAATGTGGGGACCCAGTACTTC
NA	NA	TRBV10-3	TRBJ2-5	CATNRDPKETQYF	TGTGCCACGAACCGGGACCCAAAAGAGACCCAGTACTTC
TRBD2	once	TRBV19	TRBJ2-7	CASGTSGWGDEQYF	TGTGCCAGCGGGACTAGCGGGTGGGGGGACGAGCAGTACTTC
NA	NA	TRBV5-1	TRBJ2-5	CASSLDGLQKQETQYF	TGCGCCAGCAGCTTGGACGGACTCCAAAAACAAGAGACCCAGTACTTC
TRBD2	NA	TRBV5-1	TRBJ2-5	CASSSGSGLAGGETQYF	TGCGCCAGCAGCTCAGGATCGGGACTAGCGGGAGGTGAGACCCAGTACTTC
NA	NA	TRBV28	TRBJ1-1	CASSLGGGNRPEAFF	TGTGCCAGCAGTTTAGGGGGAGGGAACCGGCCTGAAGCTTTCTTT
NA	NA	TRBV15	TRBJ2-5	CATTPAGTEKTQYF	TGTGCCACCACTCCGGCCGGGACGGAAAAGACCCAGTACTTC
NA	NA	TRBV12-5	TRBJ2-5	CASGGVRETQYF	TGTGCTAGTGGTGGGGTAAGAGAGACCCAGTACTTC
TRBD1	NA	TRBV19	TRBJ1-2	CASKGTGFTYGYTF	TGTGCCAGTAAGGGGACAGGGTTTACCTATGGCTACACCTTC
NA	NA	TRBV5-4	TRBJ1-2	CASSLGELDYGYTF	TGTGCCAGCAGCTTAGGGGAGCTGGACTATGGCTACACCTTC
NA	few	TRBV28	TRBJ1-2	CASSFHGGTSATF	TGTGCCAGCAGTTTTCACGGGGGGACATCCGCCACCTTC
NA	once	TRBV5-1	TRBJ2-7	CASSYLFAAGVSRSYEQYF	TGCGCCAGCAGCTACCTCTTTGCTGCTGGGGTGAGTCGGTCGTACGAGCAGTACTTC
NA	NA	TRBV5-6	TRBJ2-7	CASSRYGANYEQYF	TGTGCCAGCAGCCGATACGGGGCTAATTACGAGCAGTACTTC
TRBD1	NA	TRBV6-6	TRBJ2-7	CASSHGGDRGTYEQYF	TGTGCCAGCAGCCACGGCGGGGACAGGGGGACTTACGAGCAGTACTTC
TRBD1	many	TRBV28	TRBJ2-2	CASRFIQGYGELFF	TGTGCCAGCAGGTTCATACAGGGGTACGGGGAGCTGTTTTTT
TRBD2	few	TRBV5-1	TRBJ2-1	CASTKTPLAGGRNEQFF	TGCGCCAGCACAAAGACCCCACTAGCGGGAGGGCGGAATGAGCAGTTCTTC
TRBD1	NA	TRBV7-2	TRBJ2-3	CASSLQGADTQYF	TGTGCCAGCAGCTTACAGGGGGCAGATACGCAGTATTTT
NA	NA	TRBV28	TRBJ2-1	CASSLSGSYNEQFF	TGTGCCAGCAGTTTATCTGGCTCCTACAATGAGCAGTTCTTC
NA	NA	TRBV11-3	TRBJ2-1	CASSLKVRLAGNEQFF	TGTGCCAGCAGCTTAAAGGTACGATTAGCAGGCAATGAGCAGTTCTTC
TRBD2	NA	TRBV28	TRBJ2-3	CASTPGLVISDTDTQYF	TGTGCCAGCACCCCTGGACTAGTCATATCCGACACAGATACGCAGTATTTT
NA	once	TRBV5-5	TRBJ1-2	CASSDRDLRGYTF	TGTGCCAGCAGCGACCGGGACCTAAGGGGCTACACCTTC
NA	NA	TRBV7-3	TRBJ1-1	CASSTQGNTEAFF	TGTGCCAGCAGCACGCAGGGGAACACTGAAGCTTTCTTT
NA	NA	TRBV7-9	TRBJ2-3	CASSLSTDTQYF	TGTGCCAGCAGCCTAAGCACAGATACGCAGTATTTT
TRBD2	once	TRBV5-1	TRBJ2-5	CASSLSFVAGGGQETQYF	TGCGCCAGCAGCCTGTCTTTCGTAGCGGGAGGGGGACAAGAGACCCAGTACTTC
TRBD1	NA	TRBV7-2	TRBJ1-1	CASSPMAGGLEGAFF	TGTGCCAGCAGCCCCATGGCAGGGGGCTTGGAAGGAGCTTTCTTT
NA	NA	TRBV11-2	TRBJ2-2	CASSSAVGANTGELFF	TGTGCCAGCAGCTCCGCCGTGGGAGCTAACACCGGGGAGCTGTTTTTT
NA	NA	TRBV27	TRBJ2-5	CASGGWGGKQETQYF	TGTGCCAGCGGGGGTTGGGGAGGAAAGCAAGAGACCCAGTACTTC
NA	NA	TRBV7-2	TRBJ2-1	CASSPGSGRAGEQFF	TGTGCCAGCAGCCCGGGGAGCGGCCGGGCGGGTGAGCAGTTCTTC
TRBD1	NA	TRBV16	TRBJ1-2	CASSQPVFGTGTLYGYTF	TGTGCCAGCAGCCAGCCCGTGTTCGGGACAGGGACCCTCTATGGCTACACCTTC
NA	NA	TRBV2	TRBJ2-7	CASSSSSNLYEQYF	TGTGCCAGCAGTTCATCGAGTAACCTCTACGAGCAGTACTTC
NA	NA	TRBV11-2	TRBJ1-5	CASSLDRRRPQHF	TGTGCCAGCAGCTTAGACAGGCGGCGGCCCCAGCATTTT
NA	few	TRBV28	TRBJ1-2	CASTLGHNYGYTF	TGTGCCAGCACCCTGGGACATAACTATGGCTACACCTTC
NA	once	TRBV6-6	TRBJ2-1	CACGRNEQFF	TGTGCTTGTGGTCGCAATGAGCAGTTCTTC
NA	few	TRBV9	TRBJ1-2	CASSVSGSYGYTF	TGTGCCAGCAGCGTTTCAGGGTCCTATGGCTACACCTTC
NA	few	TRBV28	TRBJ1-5	CASSHYPLSAFNQPQHF	TGTGCCAGCAGCCATTATCCCCTGTCAGCGTTCAATCAGCCCCAGCATTTT
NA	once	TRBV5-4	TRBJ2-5	CASSLGLVVQETQYF	TGTGCCAGCAGCTTGGGACTAGTCGTACAAGAGACCCAGTACTTC
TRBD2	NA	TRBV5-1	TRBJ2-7	CASSLARKRGAYEQYF	TGCGCCAGCAGCTTGGCCCGGAAGCGGGGAGCCTACGAGCAGTACTTC